The entry that follows covers one T cell receptor (beta chain) sequence. Its antigen is currently unknown. The data were taken from a study of shared clonotypes between healthy human individuals. Study outcomes and limitations: Naive CD4 clonotype sharing across four donors was about 5%.

Losses at the gene ends were 6 bases for V and 8 bases for J; bases not matched to a gene: 6. This CDR3 region has 13 residues. The germline V gene has CDR1 MDHEN and CDR2 SYDVKM. Produced via immunoSEQ multiplex PCR; TCRdb's table is partial and in-frame only. The sample includes around 2.1 million clones, approximately 94% seen only once; the top ten take over 0.1%. The chain employs TRBV28 and TRBJ1-4; 7 nucleotides align to TRBD1. The sample comprised naive CD4+ T cells sorted from blood. Indicated subset: CD45RA+ positively selected. This clonotype was obtained from a young man in good health. CDR3: CASRTGESEKLFF. In DNA, the CDR3 is TGTGCCAGCAGAACAGGGGAGAGCGAAAAACTGTTTTTT.